Many counts were recorded for the clone carrying this T cell receptor beta chain. The sample belongs to a study of blood T cell repertoires in COVID-19. As for the study in general: PBMCs, B-cell-depleted T cells, or T cells provided the cDNA or gDNA that made up the material.

In the original workflow: Reference gene primer amplification yielded estimated nucleated cell counts. TCRdb's copy holds only in-frame clones and misses some; the assay was immunoSEQ multiplex PCR. From that table come the V and J calls and clone size; the DNA was used to work out D and trimming. The sample holds approximately 130,000 clones, around three quarters seen once. Trimming pared 5 bases from V and 4 bases from J, leaving 11 bases between. This CDR3 has 13 amino acids. Germline CDR1 SGHNT, CDR2 YENEEA. The chain carries TRBV11-3 and TRBJ2-5; perhaps TRBD2 as D (5 bases). The sequence came from a woman aged 70-85 years with acute or convalescent COVID-19. The sequencing sample was made of peripheral blood. CDR3 sequence reads: CASSTDWGETQYF. In nucleotides, the CDR3 is TGTGCCAGCAGCACGGACTGGGGAGAGACCCAGTACTTC.